This T cell receptor (beta chain) is drawn from a study of T-cell memory formation after mild COVID-19. TCRdb used MiXCR to reprocess the 5' RACE reads, holding one entry per CDR3 protein. The data hold 190,000 or so distinct CDR3 sequences, with about 20% observed a single time. This clonotype was picked up a small number of times. What it recognizes is unknown. V lost 5 bases to trimming and J lost 8 bases; unmatched junction nucleotides: 14. Germline-derived CDR1 and CDR2 are SGHVS and FQNEAQ. The CDR3 spans 16 residues. Study-wide points: CD8+ contracting clones occupied EMRA, while CD4+ ones occupied mainly CM and EM. Contracting clones from day 15 to 85 had balanced CD4/CD8; later expanders favoured CD4+. The appearance of some responding clones in pre-infection memory suggested that cross-reactive memory joined.

This TCR was sampled from an adult woman who had mild COVID-19 (a few samples of this study predate the infection). Cell type and time point are not known. Material: PBMCs or a T cell subset sorted from them (not recorded which). This rearrangement joins TRBV7-8 to TRBJ2-3; 9 nucleotides agree with TRBD2. The CDR3 loop reads CASSPSPFEAGGTQYF. DNA of the CDR3: TGTGCCAGCAGCCCATCCCCTTTCGAAGCGGGGGGTACGCAGTATTTT.